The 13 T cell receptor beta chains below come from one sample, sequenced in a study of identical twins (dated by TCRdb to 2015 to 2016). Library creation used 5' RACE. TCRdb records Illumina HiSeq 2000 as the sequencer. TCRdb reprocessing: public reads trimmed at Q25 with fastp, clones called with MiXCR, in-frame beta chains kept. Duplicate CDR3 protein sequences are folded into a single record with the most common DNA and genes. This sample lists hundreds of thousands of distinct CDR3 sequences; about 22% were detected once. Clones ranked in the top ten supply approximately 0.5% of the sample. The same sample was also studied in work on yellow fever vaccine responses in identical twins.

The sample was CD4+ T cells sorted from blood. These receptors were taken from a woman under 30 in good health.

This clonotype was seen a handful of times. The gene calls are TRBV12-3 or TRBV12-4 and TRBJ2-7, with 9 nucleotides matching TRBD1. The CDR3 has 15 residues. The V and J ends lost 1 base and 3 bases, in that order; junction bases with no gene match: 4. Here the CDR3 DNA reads TGTGCCAGCAGTTTAGAAGGGACAGGGTACTACGAGCAGTACTTC. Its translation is CASSLEGTGYYEQYF.

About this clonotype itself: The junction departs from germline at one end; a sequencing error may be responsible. CDR3: CATSPRLAGGPRHTDTQYF. CDR3 nucleotides: TGTGCCACCAGCCCTCGACTAGCGGGAGGGCCTCGTCACACAGATACGCAGTATTTT. The chain joins TRBV3-1 to TRBJ2-3; 14 bases are a match to TRBD2. Germline V lookup: CDR1 LGHDT, CDR2 YNNKEL (reference sequence). The CDR3 has 19 residues.

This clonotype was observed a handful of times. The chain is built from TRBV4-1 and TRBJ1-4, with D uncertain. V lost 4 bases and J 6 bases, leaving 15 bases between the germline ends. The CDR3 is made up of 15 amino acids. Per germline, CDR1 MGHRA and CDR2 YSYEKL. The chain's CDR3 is CASSPSPGRDEKLFF. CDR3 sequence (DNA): TGCGCCAGCAGCCCAAGTCCTGGGAGGGATGAAAAACTGTTTTTT.

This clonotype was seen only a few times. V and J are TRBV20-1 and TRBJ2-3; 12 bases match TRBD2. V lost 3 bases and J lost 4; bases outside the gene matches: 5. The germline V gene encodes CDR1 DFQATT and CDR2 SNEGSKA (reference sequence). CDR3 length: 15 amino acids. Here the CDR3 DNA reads TGCAGTGCTAGTCTTACTAGCGGGGGGCCAGATACGCAGTATTTT. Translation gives CSASLTSGGPDTQYF.

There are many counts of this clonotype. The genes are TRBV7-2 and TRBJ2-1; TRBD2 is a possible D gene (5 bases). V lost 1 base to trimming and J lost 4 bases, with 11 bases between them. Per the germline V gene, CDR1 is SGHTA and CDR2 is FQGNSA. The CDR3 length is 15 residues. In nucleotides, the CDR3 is TGTGCCAGCAGCTTAGTAGGCGGGCAGTACAATGAGCAGTTCTTC. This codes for CASSLVGGQYNEQFF. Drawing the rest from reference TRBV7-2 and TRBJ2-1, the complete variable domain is GAGVSQSPSNKVTEKGKDVELRCDPISGHTALYWYRQSLGQGLEFLIYFQGNSAPDKSGLPSDRFSAERTGGSVSTLTIQRTQQEDSAVYLCASSLVGGQYNEQFFGPGTRLTVL.

The CDR3 sequence is CASSPGSGGAPSQYV. CDR3 sequence (DNA): TGTGCCAGCAGCCCAGGTAGCGGGGGGGCGCCGTCGCAGTACGTC. The genes are TRBV14 and TRBJ2-7; TRBD2 matches 11 bases. V shed 4 bases and J 9 bases; nucleotides not matched to a gene: 11. CDR3 size: 15 residues. CDR1 is SGHDN and CDR2 is FVKESK in the germline V gene.

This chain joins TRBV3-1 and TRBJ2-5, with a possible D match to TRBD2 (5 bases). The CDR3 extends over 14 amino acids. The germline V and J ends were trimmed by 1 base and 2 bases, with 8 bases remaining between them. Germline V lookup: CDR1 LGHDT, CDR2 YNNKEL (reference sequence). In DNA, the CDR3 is TGTGCCAGCAGCCAAGGAGTAGCGCAAGAGACCCAGTACTTC. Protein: CASSQGVAQETQYF.

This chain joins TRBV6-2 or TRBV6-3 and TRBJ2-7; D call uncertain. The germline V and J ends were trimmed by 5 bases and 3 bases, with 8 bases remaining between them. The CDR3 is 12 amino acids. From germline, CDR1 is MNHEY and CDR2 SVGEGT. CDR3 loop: CASSVALYEQYF. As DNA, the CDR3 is TGTGCCAGCAGTGTTGCTCTCTACGAGCAGTACTTC.

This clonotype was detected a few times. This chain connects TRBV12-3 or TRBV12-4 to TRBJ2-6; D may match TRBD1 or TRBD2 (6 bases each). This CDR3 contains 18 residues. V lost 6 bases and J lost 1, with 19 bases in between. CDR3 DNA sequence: TGTGCCAGCAGCCTAGGGGGGACCATCCCGTCTGGGGCCAACGTCCTGACTTTC. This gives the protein CASSLGGTIPSGANVLTF.

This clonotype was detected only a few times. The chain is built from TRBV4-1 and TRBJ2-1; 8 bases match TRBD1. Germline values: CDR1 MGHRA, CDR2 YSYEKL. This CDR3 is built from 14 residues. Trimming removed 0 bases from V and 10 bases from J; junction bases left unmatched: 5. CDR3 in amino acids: CASSQDPTGDEQFF. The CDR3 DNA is TGCGCCAGCAGCCAAGACCCGACAGGGGACGAGCAGTTCTTC.

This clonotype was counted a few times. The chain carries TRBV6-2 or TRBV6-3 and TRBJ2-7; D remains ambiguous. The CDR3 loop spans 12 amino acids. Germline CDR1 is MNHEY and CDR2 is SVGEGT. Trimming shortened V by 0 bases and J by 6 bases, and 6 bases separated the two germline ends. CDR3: CASSYSIFEQYF. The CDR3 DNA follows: TGTGCCAGCAGTTACTCCATATTCGAGCAGTACTTC.

This CDR3 is CASSYSRLAGEREETQYF. CDR3 sequence (DNA): TGTGCCAGCAGTTACTCGAGACTAGCGGGAGAGCGTGAAGAGACCCAGTACTTC. V usage is TRBV6-5 and J usage is TRBJ2-5; 12 bases map to TRBD2. After removal of 0 bases from V and 3 bases from J, the junction contained 8 bases not matched to a gene. Germline CDR1 reads MNHEY; CDR2 reads SVGAGI. The CDR3 totals 18 residues.

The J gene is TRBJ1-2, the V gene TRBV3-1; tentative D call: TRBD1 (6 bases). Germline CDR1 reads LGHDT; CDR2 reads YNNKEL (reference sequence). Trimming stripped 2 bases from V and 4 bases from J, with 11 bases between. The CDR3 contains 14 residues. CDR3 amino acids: CASSQRDTSYGYTF. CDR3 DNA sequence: TGTGCCAGCAGCCAAAGGGACACCTCCTATGGCTACACCTTC.